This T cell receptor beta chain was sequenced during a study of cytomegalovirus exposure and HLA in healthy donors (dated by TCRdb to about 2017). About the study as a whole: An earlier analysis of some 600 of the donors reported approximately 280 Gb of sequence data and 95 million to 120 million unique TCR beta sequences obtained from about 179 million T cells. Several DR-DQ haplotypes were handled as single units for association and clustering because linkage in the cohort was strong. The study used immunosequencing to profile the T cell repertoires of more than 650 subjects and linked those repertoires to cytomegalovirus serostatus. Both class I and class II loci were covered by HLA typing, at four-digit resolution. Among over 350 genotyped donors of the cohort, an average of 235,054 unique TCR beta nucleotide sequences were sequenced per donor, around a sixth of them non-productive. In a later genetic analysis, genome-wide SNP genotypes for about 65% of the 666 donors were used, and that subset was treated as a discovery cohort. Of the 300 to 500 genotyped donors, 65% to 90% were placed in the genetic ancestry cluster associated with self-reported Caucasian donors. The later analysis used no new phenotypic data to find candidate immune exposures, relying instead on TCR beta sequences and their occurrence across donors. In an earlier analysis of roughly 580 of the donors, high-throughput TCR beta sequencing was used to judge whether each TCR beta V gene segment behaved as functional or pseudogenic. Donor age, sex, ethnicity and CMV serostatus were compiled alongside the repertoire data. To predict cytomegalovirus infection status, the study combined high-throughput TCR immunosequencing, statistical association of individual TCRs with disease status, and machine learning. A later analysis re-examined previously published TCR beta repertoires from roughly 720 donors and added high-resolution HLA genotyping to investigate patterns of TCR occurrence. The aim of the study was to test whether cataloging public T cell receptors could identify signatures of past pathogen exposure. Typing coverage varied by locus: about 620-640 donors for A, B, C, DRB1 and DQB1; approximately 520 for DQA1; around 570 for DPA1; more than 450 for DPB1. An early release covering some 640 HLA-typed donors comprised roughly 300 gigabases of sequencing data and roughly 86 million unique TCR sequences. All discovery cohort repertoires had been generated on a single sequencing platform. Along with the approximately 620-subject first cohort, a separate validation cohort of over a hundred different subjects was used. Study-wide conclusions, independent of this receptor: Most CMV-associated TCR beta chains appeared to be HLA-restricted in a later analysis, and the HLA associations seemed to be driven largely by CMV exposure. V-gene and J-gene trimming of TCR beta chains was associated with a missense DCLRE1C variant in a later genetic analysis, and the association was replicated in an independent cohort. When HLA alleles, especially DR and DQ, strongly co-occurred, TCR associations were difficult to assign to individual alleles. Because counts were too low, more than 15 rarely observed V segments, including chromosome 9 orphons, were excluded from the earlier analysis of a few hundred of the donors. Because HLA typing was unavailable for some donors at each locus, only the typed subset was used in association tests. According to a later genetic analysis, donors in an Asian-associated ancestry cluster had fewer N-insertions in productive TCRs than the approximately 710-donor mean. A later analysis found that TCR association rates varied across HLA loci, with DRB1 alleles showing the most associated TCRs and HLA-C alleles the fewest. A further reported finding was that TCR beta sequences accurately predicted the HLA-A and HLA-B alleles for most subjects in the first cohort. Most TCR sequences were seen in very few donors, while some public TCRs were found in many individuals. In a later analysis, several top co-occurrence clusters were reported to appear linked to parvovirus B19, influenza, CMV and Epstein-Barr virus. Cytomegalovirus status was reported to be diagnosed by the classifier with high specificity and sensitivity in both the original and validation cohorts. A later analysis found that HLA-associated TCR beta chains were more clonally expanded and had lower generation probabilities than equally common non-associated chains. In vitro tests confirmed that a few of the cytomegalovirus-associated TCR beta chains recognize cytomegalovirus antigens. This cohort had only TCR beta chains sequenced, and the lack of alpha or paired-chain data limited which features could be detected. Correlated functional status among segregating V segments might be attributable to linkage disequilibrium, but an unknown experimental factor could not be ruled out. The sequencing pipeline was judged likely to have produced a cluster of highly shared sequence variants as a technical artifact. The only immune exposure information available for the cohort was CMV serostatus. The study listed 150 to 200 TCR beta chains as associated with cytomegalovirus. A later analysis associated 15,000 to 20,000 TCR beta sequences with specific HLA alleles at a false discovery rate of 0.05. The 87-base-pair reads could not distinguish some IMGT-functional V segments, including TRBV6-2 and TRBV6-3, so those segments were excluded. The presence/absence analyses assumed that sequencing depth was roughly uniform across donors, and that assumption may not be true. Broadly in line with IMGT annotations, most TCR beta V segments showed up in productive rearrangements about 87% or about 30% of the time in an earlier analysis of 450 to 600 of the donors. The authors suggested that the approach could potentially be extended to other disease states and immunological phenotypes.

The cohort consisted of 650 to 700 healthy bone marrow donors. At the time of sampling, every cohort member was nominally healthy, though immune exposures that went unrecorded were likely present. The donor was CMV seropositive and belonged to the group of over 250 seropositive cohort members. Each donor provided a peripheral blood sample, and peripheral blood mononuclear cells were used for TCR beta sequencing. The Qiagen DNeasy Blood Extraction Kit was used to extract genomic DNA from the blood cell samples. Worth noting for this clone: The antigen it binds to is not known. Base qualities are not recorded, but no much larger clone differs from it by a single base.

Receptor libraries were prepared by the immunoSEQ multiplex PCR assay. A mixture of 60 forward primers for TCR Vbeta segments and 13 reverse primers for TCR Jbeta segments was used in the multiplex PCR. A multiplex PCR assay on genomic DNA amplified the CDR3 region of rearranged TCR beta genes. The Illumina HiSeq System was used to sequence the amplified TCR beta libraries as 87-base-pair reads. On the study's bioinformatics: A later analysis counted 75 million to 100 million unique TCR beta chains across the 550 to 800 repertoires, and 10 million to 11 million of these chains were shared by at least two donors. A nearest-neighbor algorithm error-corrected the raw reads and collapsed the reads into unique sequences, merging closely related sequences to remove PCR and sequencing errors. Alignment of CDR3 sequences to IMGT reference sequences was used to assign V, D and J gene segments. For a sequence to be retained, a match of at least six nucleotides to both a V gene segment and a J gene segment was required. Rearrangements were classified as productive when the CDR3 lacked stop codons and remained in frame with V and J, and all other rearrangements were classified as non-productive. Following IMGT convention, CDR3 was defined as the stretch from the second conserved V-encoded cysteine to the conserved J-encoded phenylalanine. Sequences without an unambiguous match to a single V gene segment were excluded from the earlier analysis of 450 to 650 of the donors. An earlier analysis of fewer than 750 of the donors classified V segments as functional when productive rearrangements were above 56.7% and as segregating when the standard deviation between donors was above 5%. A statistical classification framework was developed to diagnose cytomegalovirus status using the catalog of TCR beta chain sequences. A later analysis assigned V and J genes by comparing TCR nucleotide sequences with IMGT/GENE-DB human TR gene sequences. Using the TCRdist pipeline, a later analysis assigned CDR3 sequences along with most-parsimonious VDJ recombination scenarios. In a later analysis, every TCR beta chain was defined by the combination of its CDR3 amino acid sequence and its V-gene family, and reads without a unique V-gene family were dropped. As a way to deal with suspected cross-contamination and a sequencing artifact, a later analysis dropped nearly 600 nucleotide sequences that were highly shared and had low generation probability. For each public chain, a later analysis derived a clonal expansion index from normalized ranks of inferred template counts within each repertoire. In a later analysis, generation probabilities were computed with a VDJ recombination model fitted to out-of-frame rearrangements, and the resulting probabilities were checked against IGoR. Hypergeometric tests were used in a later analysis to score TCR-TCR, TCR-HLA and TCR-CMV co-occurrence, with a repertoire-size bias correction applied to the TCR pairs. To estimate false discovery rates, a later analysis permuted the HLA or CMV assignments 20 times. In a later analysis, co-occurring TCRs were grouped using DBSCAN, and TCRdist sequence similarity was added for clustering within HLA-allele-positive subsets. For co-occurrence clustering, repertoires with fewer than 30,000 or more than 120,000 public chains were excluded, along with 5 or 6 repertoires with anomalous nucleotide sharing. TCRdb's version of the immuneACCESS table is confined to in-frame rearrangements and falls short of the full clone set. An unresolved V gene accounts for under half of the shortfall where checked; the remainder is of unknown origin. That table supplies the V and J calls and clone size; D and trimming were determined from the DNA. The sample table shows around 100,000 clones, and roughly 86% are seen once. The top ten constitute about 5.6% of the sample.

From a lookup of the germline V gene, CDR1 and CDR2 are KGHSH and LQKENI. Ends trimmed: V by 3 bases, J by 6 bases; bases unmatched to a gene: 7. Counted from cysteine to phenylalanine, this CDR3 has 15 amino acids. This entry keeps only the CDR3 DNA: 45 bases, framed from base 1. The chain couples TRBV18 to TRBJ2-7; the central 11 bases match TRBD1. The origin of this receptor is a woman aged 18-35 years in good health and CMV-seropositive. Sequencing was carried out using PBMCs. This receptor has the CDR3 CASSPPGQGGGEQYF. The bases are TGTGCCAGCTCACCTCCGGGACAGGGGGGCGGCGAGCAGTACTTC. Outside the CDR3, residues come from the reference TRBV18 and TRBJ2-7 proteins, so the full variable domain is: NAGVMQNPRHLVRRRGQEARLRCSPMKGHSHVYWYRQLPEEGLKFMVYLQKENIIDESGMPKERFSAEFPKEGPSILRIQQVVRGDSAAYFCASSPPGQGGGEQYFGPGTRLTVT.